These 9 T cell receptor beta chains share one sample of origin, sequenced in a study of shared clonotypes between healthy human individuals. Profiled with immunoSEQ multiplex PCR; TCRdb holds only in-frame clones, not every one. The table lists under 2.5 million clones, just under 95% of them singletons. What was sequenced was naive CD4+ T cells from PBMCs. Noted subset: CD45RA+ positively selected. These receptors originate from a man between 18 and 35 years old in good health. Some clones in this sample may be carry-over from other donors' samples.

V usage is TRBV2 and J usage is TRBJ1-4; TRBD1 agrees at 7 bases. V lost 6 bases and J lost 4; bases outside the gene matches: 5. The CDR3 runs to 14 residues. CDR1 is SNHLY and CDR2 is FYNNEI in the germline V gene. The CDR3 here is CASRPGQLNEKLFF. Here the CDR3 DNA reads TGTGCCAGCAGGCCGGGACAGCTTAATGAAAAACTGTTTTTT.

The chain uses TRBV7-3 and TRBJ2-7, with D possibly being TRBD2 (6 bases). CDR3 length: 15 residues. V lost 5 bases to trimming and J lost 5 bases, with 19 bases between them. Germline assignment: CDR1 SGHTA and CDR2 FQGTGA. The CDR3 nucleotides are TGTGCCAGCAGCCTGGGGGTGCGGGGCCGGGACGAGCAGTACTTC. It encodes CASSLGVRGRDEQYF.

The chain combines TRBV29-1 with TRBJ1-1; D not certain. V lost 0 bases, J lost 1 base, and 3 bases lay in between. CDR1 is SQVTM, CDR2 ANQGSEA, per germline. CDR3 length equals 12 residues. CDR3 in amino acids: CSVEDRNTEAFF. CDR3 DNA: TGCAGCGTTGAAGACAGGAACACTGAAGCTTTCTTT.

V gene TRBV28 combines with J gene TRBJ1-5; no clear D. Germline loops: CDR1 MDHEN, CDR2 SYDVKM. Trimming shortened V by 6 bases and J by 5 bases, and 8 bases separated the two germline ends. This CDR3 region has 12 residues. The CDR3 nucleotides read TGTGCCAGCAGCCGTTTGGATCAGCCCCAGCATTTT. This gives the protein CASSRLDQPQHF.

The chain links TRBV21-1 to TRBJ2-1; TRBD2, the D gene given by the table, was not confirmed from the DNA. TRBV21-1 is classified as a pseudogene. This CDR3 has 16 amino acids. CDR3 in amino acids: CASSKYEGGNHNEQFF. CDR3 coding DNA: TGTGCCAGCAGCAAATATGAGGGAGGGAACCACAATGAGCAGTTCTTC.

The chain uses TRBV6-6 and TRBJ1-3; D call uncertain. The length of the CDR3 is 12 residues. V was trimmed by 7 bases and J by 10 bases, leaving 14 bases between them. CDR1 is MNHNY, CDR2 SVGAGI, per germline (reference sequence). This chain's CDR3 is CASTAAGGTIYF. The CDR3 nucleotides are TGTGCCAGCACGGCGGCCGGAGGGACCATATATTTT.

This rearrangement joins TRBV7-9 to TRBJ1-2, with D perhaps TRBD1 (5 bases). Deletions cut 2 bases from V and 6 bases from J, with 10 bases between. The CDR3 is made up of 13 amino acids. In germline, CDR1 is SEHNR, CDR2 FQNEAQ (reference sequence). CDR3 amino acids: CASSLILGDGYTF. The CDR3 DNA reads as TGTGCCAGCAGCTTAATACTGGGGGATGGCTACACCTTC. The full variable domain, its missing parts supplied by reference TRBV7-9 and TRBJ1-2, is DTGVSQNPRHKITKRGQNVTFRCDPISEHNRLYWYRQTLGQGPEFLTYFQNEAQLEKSRLLSDRFSAERPKGSFSTLEIQRTEQGDSAMYLCASSLILGDGYTFGSGTRLTVV.

The V and J genes are TRBV5-1 and TRBJ2-4; no reliable D call. The CDR3 length is 16 residues. V lost 3 bases and J 3 bases, leaving 16 bases between the germline ends. Germline loops: CDR1 SGHRS, CDR2 YFSETQ. CDR3 in DNA: TGCGCCAGCAGCTCGGACCTGGGATTGGGCAAAAACATTCAGTACTTC. Translated: CASSSDLGLGKNIQYF.

The J gene is TRBJ2-7, the V gene TRBV18; D is unresolved. The CDR3 contains 13 residues. Trimming cost V 1 base and J 6 bases, with 10 bases left between them. In germline, CDR1 is KGHSH, CDR2 LQKENI. CDR3 bases: TGTGCCAGCTCACCACAGGGATCGGGCGAGCAGTACTTC. Its protein product is CASSPQGSGEQYF.